The next 30 T cell receptor beta chains were all read from a single sample in a study of radiotherapy plus CTLA-4 blockade in lung cancer. Assay: immunoSEQ multiplex PCR; the TCRdb copy retains only in-frame clones and omits some. The data contain tens of thousands of clones, 70% to 90% of them seen just once; the ten biggest clones take up 2% to 2.5%. Here the sequenced sample was peripheral blood, taken from a patient treated with radiotherapy plus ipilimumab. These receptors originate from a human donor with non-small cell lung cancer who had a partial response to radiotherapy plus ipilimumab.

This chain joins TRBV5-4 and TRBJ2-1, with 7 bases identical to TRBD2. The J segment lost 0 bases and the V segment lost 4 bases, leaving 4 bases of the junction unmatched. Germline V gene lookup returns CDR1 SGHNT and CDR2 YYREEE (reference sequence). The CDR3 covers 15 residues. Here the CDR3 DNA reads TGTGCCAGCAGCCGTAGCGGGCTCTCCTACAATGAGCAGTTCTTC. It is translated as CASSRSGLSYNEQFF.

The chain carries TRBV30 and TRBJ1-6, with unresolved D. Germline loops: CDR1 GTSNPN, CDR2 SVGIG (reference sequence). V shed 5 bases and J shed 6 bases, with 14 bases lying between them. This CDR3 spans 14 amino acids. CDR3: CAWHELRSNSPLHF. The CDR3 DNA is TGTGCCTGGCATGAGTTGAGGTCTAATTCACCCCTCCACTTT. The whole variable domain, filled in from reference TRBV30 and TRBJ1-6, reads SQTIHQWPATLVQPVGSPLSLECTVEGTSNPNLYWYRQAAGRGLQLLFYSVGIGQISSEVPQNLSASRPQDRQFILSSKKLLLSDSGFYLCAWHELRSNSPLHFGNGTRLTVT.

The genes are TRBV28 and TRBJ2-5; TRBD1 aligns across 7 bases. Germline V lookup: CDR1 MDHEN, CDR2 SYDVKM. The CDR3 has 13 amino acids. V was pared by 2 bases and J by 3 bases, with 0 bases of the junction left unmatched. The CDR3, as DNA: TGTGCCAGCAGTTTAGGGACAGAAGAGACCCAGTACTTC. It yields the protein CASSLGTEETQYF.

The V and J genes are TRBV27 and TRBJ1-3; possible D gene TRBD1, 6 bases. V was clipped by 6 bases and J by 0 bases, with 15 bases between them. The CDR3 extends over 16 amino acids. Germline V gene lookup returns CDR1 MNHEY and CDR2 SMNVEV (reference sequence). CDR3 loop: CASRPETGSSGNTIYF. The CDR3 bases are TGTGCCAGCAGGCCTGAAACAGGGAGCTCTGGAAACACCATATATTTT.

CDR3 in amino acids: CASSIFFFEFGGGGSNQPQHF. The DNA of the CDR3 is TGTGCCAGTAGTATATTCTTTTTTGAGTTCGGGGGTGGGGGGAGCAATCAGCCCCAGCATTTT. V and J are TRBV19 and TRBJ1-5; D may be TRBD1 (5 bases). Germline CDR1 and CDR2: LNHDA and SQIVND (reference sequence). The V gene lost 2 bases and the J gene lost 1 base, with 27 bases spanning the gap. The CDR3 has 21 amino acids.

This clone showed up just once. This chain joins TRBV11-2 and TRBJ2-5, with D possibly being TRBD2 (6 bases). The germline V gene has CDR1 SGHAT and CDR2 FQNNGV. The CDR3 sequence is 17 residues long. Between the trimmed V and J ends, which lost 2 bases and 5 bases, there was a span of 21 bases. DNA of the CDR3: TGTGCCAGCAGCTTAAGGGAAGAGACTAGGAGCTGGGAGACCCAGTACTTC. Protein product: CASSLREETRSWETQYF.

This chain joins TRBV7-2 and TRBJ2-7; D call uncertain. V was trimmed by 5 bases and J by 2 bases, leaving 7 bases between them. The CDR3 has 12 residues. CDR1 SGHTA and CDR2 FQGNSA come from the germline V gene. This chain's CDR3 is CASSRPAYEQYF. The CDR3 region has the DNA TGTGCCAGCAGCCGTCCTGCCTACGAGCAGTACTTC.

The V and J genes are TRBV7-2 and TRBJ1-3, with 7 bases matching TRBD1. The CDR3 is 15 residues long. The germline V gene has CDR1 SGHTA and CDR2 FQGNSA. Germline trimming cut 5 bases from V and 4 bases from J; bases unmatched to any gene: 8. The CDR3 sequence: CASSLDRARGNTIYF. CDR3 nucleotide sequence: TGTGCCAGCAGCCTCGACAGGGCGAGAGGAAACACCATATATTTT.

The V gene is TRBV5-4, the J gene TRBJ2-3; 8 bases line up with TRBD1. After removal of 4 bases from V and 2 bases from J, the junction contained 9 bases not matched to a gene. Germline CDR1 and CDR2: SGHNT and YYREEE (reference sequence). The CDR3 totals 16 residues. The CDR3 reads CASSTTGQANTDTQYF. For the CDR3, the DNA is TGTGCCAGCAGCACCACGGGACAGGCCAACACAGATACGCAGTATTTT.

This clone has a handful of counts. The chain carries TRBV19 and TRBJ1-4, with D unresolved. V lost 4 bases and J lost 0, with 9 bases in between. The CDR3 runs 15 residues. The V gene's germline CDR1 is LNHDA and CDR2 SQIVND (reference sequence). The CDR3 nucleotides are TGTGCCAGTAGTAGCACCAGCGCAACTAATGAAAAACTGTTTTTT. Amino acids: CASSSTSATNEKLFF. Full variable domain (missing parts from reference TRBV19 and TRBJ1-4): DGGITQSPKYLFRKEGQNVTLSCEQNLNHDAMYWYRQDPGQGLRLIYYSQIVNDFQKGDIAEGYSVSREKKESFPLTVTSAQKNPTAFYLCASSSTSATNEKLFFGSGTQLSVL.

The chain combines TRBV18 with TRBJ2-7; 11 bases are shared with TRBD2. The V gene end was trimmed by 1 base and the J gene end by 5 bases; junction bases not matched to a gene: 10. The CDR3 extends over 17 amino acids. Per germline, CDR1 KGHSH and CDR2 LQKENI. CDR3 in amino acids: CASSPRSLAGGSHEQYV. The CDR3, as DNA: TGTGCCAGCTCACCACGATCATTAGCGGGAGGGAGCCACGAGCAGTACGTC.

The V and J genes are TRBV2 and TRBJ2-3; 7 nucleotides line up with TRBD1. CDR1 SNHLY and CDR2 FYNNEI come from the germline V gene. CDR3 length equals 16 residues. The V gene end was trimmed by 7 bases and the J gene end by 0 bases; junction bases not matched to a gene: 10. The CDR3 DNA follows: TGTGCCAGCAACCTAGGGGGCGGTGCTAGCACAGATACGCAGTATTTT. It translates to CASNLGGGASTDTQYF.

The chain has TRBV6-4 and TRBJ1-1, with D uncertain. The CDR3 spans 13 residues. Trimming cost V 3 bases and J 4 bases, with 9 bases left between them. CDR1 MRHNA and CDR2 SNTAGT come from the germline V gene. CDR3 in DNA: TGTGCCAGCAGTGAAAGAACAAGCACTGAAGCTTTCTTT. Its protein product is CASSERTSTEAFF.

The chain joins TRBV15 to TRBJ2-2; TRBD1 agrees at 7 bases. Germline-derived CDR1 and CDR2 are LNHNV and YYDKDF (reference sequence). With V trimmed by 2 bases and J by 5 bases, 2 bases remained unmatched. This CDR3 contains 14 residues. CDR3 in DNA: TGTGCCACCAGCAGAACACAGGGGACCGGGGAGCTGTTTTTT. This gives the protein CATSRTQGTGELFF.

This sequence joins TRBV4-2 and TRBJ2-1; D perhaps matches TRBD2 (5 bases). V lost 1 base and J 7 bases, leaving 17 bases between the germline ends. The CDR3 totals 16 residues. Germline-derived CDR1 and CDR2 are LGHNA and YNFKEQ. CDR3 in amino acids: CASSQGSPSPSNEQFF. The DNA of the CDR3 is TGTGCCAGCAGCCAAGGGAGTCCTAGCCCCTCGAATGAGCAGTTCTTC.

This clone was found once. The chain couples TRBV4-2 to TRBJ2-7, with D possibly TRBD1 on 6 matching bases. The CDR3 is made up of 16 amino acids. Germline CDR1 is LGHNA and CDR2 is YNFKEQ. Trimming pared 1 base from V and 3 bases from J, leaving 16 bases between. CDR3 sequence (DNA): TGTGCCAGCAGCCAAGGGCGGACAGAGGGCCTCTACGAGCAGTACTTC. Translation: CASSQGRTEGLYEQYF.

This clone was seen once. CDR3 sequence reads: CASSQDQAGGSNEQFF. The DNA of the CDR3 is TGTGCCAGCAGCCAAGATCAAGCGGGAGGGAGCAATGAGCAGTTCTTC. The V call is TRBV4-2, the J call TRBJ2-1, with 10 bases aligning to TRBD2. V was clipped by 0 bases and J by 6 bases; unmatched bases: 5. Looked up from germline, CDR1 is LGHNA and CDR2 is YNFKEQ. The CDR3 is made up of 16 amino acids.

The chain joins TRBV5-1 to TRBJ2-7, with 7 bases that match TRBD1. CDR1 SGHRS and CDR2 YFSETQ come from the germline V gene. The CDR3 length is 16 residues. The J segment lost 5 bases and the V segment lost 1 base, leaving 12 bases of the junction unmatched. This CDR3 is CASSLIQGRGEHEQYF. As DNA, the CDR3 is TGCGCCAGCAGCTTGATACAGGGGCGCGGAGAGCACGAGCAGTACTTC. Complete variable domain (other parts from reference TRBV5-1 and TRBJ2-7): KAGVTQTPRYLIKTRGQQVTLSCSPISGHRSVSWYQQTPGQGLQFLFEYFSETQRNKGNFPGRFSGRQFSNSRSEMNVSTLELGDSALYLCASSLIQGRGEHEQYFGPGTRLTVT.

The table lists this clone with a count of one. The gene calls are TRBV4-2 and TRBJ2-1, with 10 bases that match TRBD2. Germline CDR1 reads LGHNA; CDR2 reads YNFKEQ. V lost 1 base and J lost 3; bases outside the gene matches: 3. The CDR3 totals 16 residues. The CDR3 DNA is TGTGCCAGCAGCCAAGCAACTAGCGGGATCTACAATGAGCAGTTCTTC. Translated: CASSQATSGIYNEQFF.

The genes are TRBV5-4 and TRBJ2-5; 7 bases map to TRBD1. The end of the DNA fits TRBJ2-7 better, so the J call may be wrong. The CDR3 loop spans 13 amino acids. Looked up from germline, CDR1 is SGHNT and CDR2 is YYREEE (reference sequence). The CDR3 sequence: CASSLATGNEQYF. The CDR3 DNA sequence: TGTGCCAGCAGCTTGGCGACAGGGAACGAGCAGTACTTC.

The J gene is TRBJ1-1, the V gene TRBV4-3; 11 bases match TRBD1. The junction had 3 bases not matched to a gene; V was cut back by 2 bases and J by 1 base. The CDR3 runs 16 residues. Germline lookup yields CDR1 LGHNA and CDR2 YSLEER. In DNA form, the CDR3 reads TGCGCCAGCAGCCAACGGACAGGGGGCGAGAACACTGAAGCTTTCTTT. It is translated as CASSQRTGGENTEAFF.

J is TRBJ2-3 and V is TRBV7-6, with 12 bases lining up with TRBD2. The trim removed 8 bases at V and 2 bases at J, leaving 11 bases unmatched. The CDR3 loop spans 17 amino acids. Germline-derived CDR1 and CDR2 are SGHVS and FNYEAQ. The CDR3: CASQRTSGTYPTDTQYF. The CDR3 nucleotides are TGTGCCAGCCAGAGGACTAGCGGGACCTACCCCACAGATACGCAGTATTTT.

The chain combines TRBV28 with TRBJ1-1, with 7 bases matching TRBD1. The V segment lost 5 bases and the J segment 2 bases; nucleotides outside the gene matches: 8. This CDR3 has 15 residues. The germline CDR1 and CDR2 sequences are MDHEN and SYDVKM. The CDR3 nucleotides are TGTGCCAGCAGTCGAACGGGACAGCCAAACACTGAAGCTTTCTTT. Translated: CASSRTGQPNTEAFF.

V is TRBV29-1 and J is TRBJ2-3; TRBD2 is a possible D gene (5 bases). The CDR3 has 13 residues. V lost 7 bases and J 3 bases, leaving 14 bases between the germline ends. Per the germline V gene, CDR1 is SQVTM and CDR2 is ANQGSEA. CDR3 DNA: TGCAGCGCCGAAAGCGGTTTTACAGATACGCAGTATTTT. It is translated as CSAESGFTDTQYF.

The chain joins TRBV27 to TRBJ1-6, with TRBD1 as a possible D gene (6 bases). The ends were cut back, 4 bases at V and 5 bases at J, with 15 bases in the middle. The germline V gene has CDR1 MNHEY and CDR2 SMNVEV (reference sequence). The CDR3 runs to 16 residues. CDR3: CASSSRQGRNNSPLHF. The CDR3 bases are TGTGCCAGCAGTTCACGGCAGGGGAGAAATAATTCACCCCTCCACTTT.

In this sample, this clone turned up once. This rearrangement joins TRBV5-4 to TRBJ2-7; TRBD2 aligns across 9 bases. The V and J ends lost 2 bases and 8 bases, in that order; junction bases with no gene match: 14. The CDR3 length is 16 residues. From germline, CDR1 is SGHNT and CDR2 YYREEE (reference sequence). The CDR3 DNA follows: TGTGCCAGCAGCTTTGGTGCGGCTAGCGGGAAGGGGAAGCAGTACTTC. It translates to CASSFGAASGKGKQYF.

The rearrangement links TRBV5-1 to TRBJ1-6; possibly TRBD1 for D (6 bases). Germline lookup yields CDR1 SGHRS and CDR2 YFSETQ. The CDR3 has 13 residues. Trimming removed 0 bases at V and 13 bases at J, with 11 bases between. For the CDR3, the DNA is TGCGCCAGCAGCTTGGAAGGGAGGGGGCCCCTCCACTTT. Its protein is CASSLEGRGPLHF.

The chain is built from TRBV7-9 and TRBJ2-3, with D maybe TRBD2 (5 bases). CDR3 length: 15 residues. The V gene's germline CDR1 is SEHNR and CDR2 FQNEAQ (reference sequence). Trimming took 5 bases from V and 4 from J, leaving 16 bases between them. CDR3 sequence reads: CASSPYGGVADTQYF. The CDR3 coding sequence is TGTGCCAGCAGCCCCTATGGAGGCGTTGCAGATACGCAGTATTTT. The full variable domain, its missing parts supplied by reference TRBV7-9 and TRBJ2-3, is DTGVSQNPRHKITKRGQNVTFRCDPISEHNRLYWYRQTLGQGPEFLTYFQNEAQLEKSRLLSDRFSAERPKGSFSTLEIQRTEQGDSAMYLCASSPYGGVADTQYFGPGTRLTVL.

The rearrangement links TRBV4-1 to TRBJ1-1, with D possibly matching TRBD1 (5 bases). The V end was cut by 2 bases, the J end by 6 bases, with 13 bases between. In germline, CDR1 is MGHRA, CDR2 YSYEKL. The CDR3 extends over 14 amino acids. DNA of the CDR3: TGCGCCAGCAGCCAAACTCGCGCAGGGTCTGAAGCTTTCTTT. It translates to CASSQTRAGSEAFF.

This clone was found once. The chain recombines TRBV6-4 with TRBJ1-2, with TRBD1 identical over 8 bases. With 7 bases clipped from V and 8 bases from J, the junction kept 12 bases outside the gene matches. Germline CDR1 MRHNA, CDR2 SNTAGT. The CDR3 is made up of 14 amino acids. The CDR3 spells CASKIGQGFGGYTF. The CDR3 DNA reads TGTGCCAGCAAGATCGGACAGGGCTTCGGGGGCTACACCTTC.